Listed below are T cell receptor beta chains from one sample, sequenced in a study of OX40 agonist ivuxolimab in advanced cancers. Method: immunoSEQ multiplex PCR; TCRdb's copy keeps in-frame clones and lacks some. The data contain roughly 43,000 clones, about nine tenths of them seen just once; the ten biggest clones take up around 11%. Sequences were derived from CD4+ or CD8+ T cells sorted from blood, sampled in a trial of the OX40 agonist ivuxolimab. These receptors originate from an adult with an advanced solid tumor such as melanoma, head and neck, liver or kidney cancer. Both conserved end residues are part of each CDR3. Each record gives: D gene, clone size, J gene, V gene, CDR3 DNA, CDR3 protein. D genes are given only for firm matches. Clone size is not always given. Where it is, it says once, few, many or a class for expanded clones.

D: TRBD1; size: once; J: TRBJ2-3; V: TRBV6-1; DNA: TGTGCCAGCAGTGCGGCAGGGGGTTTTGCAGATACGCAGTATTTT; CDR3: CASSAAGGFADTQYF
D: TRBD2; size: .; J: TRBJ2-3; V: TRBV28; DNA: TGTGCCAGCAATTTACCGACTAGCGGGAGGAGAGTCAGCACAGATACGCAGTATTTT; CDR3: CASNLPTSGRRVSTDTQYF
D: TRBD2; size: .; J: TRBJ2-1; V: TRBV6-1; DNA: TGTGCCAGCTCAGCGGGGTCCTACAATGAGCAGTTCTTC; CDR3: CASSAGSYNEQFF
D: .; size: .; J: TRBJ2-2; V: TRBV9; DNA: TGTGCCAGCAGCGCCCCTTACGGGAACACCGGGGAGCTGTTTTTT; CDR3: CASSAPYGNTGELFF
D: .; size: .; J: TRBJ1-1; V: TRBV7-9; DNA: TGTGCCAGCAGCCAACCAGGGACGGCAATGAACACTGAAGCTTTCTTT; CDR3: CASSQPGTAMNTEAFF
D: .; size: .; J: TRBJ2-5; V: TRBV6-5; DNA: TGTGCCAGCACTTCAGGGAGAGAGACCCAGTACTTC; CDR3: CASTSGRETQYF
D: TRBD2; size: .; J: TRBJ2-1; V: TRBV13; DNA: TGTGCCAGCAGCCAGAGGACTAGCGGGAGGGCCAGGGGGCAGTTCTTC; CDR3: CASSQRTSGRARGQFF
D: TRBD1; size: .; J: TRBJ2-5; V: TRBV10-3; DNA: TGTGCCATCAGTGAGGAGGAACAGGGGGCCGAGACCCAGTACTTC; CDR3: CAISEEEQGAETQYF
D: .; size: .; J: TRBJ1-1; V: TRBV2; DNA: TGTGCCAGCAGAGAAGACTCTGATTTTAACACTGAAGCTTTCTTT; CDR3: CASREDSDFNTEAFF
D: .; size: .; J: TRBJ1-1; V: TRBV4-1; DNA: TGCGCCAGCAGCCTAACAGGGTACGAAGCTTTCTTT; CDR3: CASSLTGYEAFF
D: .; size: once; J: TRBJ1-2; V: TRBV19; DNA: TGTGCCAGTAGTATTCAGGGGATCGGCTATGGCTACACCTTC; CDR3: CASSIQGIGYGYTF
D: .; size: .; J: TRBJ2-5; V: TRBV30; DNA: TGTGCCTGGAGTCAGCTCTCCGCTCGCGGGATAGAGGAGACCCAGTACTTC; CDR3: CAWSQLSARGIEETQYF
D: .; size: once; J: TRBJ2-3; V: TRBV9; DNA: TGTGCCGGCTCCGATGGGGATAGCACAGATACGCAGTATTTT; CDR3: CAGSDGDSTDTQYF
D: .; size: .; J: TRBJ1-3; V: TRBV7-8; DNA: TGTGCCAGCAGCTTAGGGGCCTGGAGCTCTGGAAACACCATATATTTT; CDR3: CASSLGAWSSGNTIYF
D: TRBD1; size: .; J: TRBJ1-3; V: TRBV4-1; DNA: TGCGCCAGCAGCCAATTCGGGTCCAGGGGGTTCTCTGGAAACACCATATATTTT; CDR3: CASSQFGSRGFSGNTIYF
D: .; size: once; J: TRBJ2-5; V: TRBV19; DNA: TGTGCCAGTAGTATATGGGCAGTCGACGGGGAGACCCAGTACTTC; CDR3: CASSIWAVDGETQYF
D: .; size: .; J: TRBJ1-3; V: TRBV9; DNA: TGTGCCAGCAGCGTAGCAGGGGCTGGAAACACCATATATTTT; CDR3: CASSVAGAGNTIYF
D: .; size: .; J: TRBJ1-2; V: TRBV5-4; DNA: TGTGCCAGCAGCTTGGGGCAGCAAATCTATGGCTACACCTTC; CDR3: CASSLGQQIYGYTF
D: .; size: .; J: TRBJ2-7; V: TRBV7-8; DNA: TGTGCCAGCAGCTTTACACGCCTCCGACCCTACGAGCAGTACTTC; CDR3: CASSFTRLRPYEQYF
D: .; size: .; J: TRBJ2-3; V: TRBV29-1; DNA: TGCAGCGTCCTGCAGCGGATAGATACGCAGTATTTT; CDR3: CSVLQRIDTQYF
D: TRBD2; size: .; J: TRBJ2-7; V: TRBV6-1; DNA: TGTGCCAGCAGTGTTTTCGCGGGGGGCACCTACGAGCAGTACTTC; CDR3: CASSVFAGGTYEQYF
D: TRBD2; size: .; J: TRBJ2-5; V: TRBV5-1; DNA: TGCGCCAGCAGCGCTAGCGGGGGGACTCAAGAGACCCAGTACTTC; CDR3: CASSASGGTQETQYF
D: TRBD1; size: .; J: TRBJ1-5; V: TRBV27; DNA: TGTGCCAGCAGTTTATTGGGGACAGGGGCTGAGCCCCAGCATTTT; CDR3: CASSLLGTGAEPQHF